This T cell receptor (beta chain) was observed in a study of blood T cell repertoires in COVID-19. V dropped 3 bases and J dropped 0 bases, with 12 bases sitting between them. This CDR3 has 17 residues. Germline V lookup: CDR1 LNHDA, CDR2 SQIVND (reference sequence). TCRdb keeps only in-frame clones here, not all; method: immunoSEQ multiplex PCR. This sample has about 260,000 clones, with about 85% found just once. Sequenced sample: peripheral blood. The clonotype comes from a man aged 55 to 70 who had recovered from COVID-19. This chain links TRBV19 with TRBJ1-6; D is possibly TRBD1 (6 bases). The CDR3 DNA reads TGTGCCAGTAGTATTCGGGGGGCGAGCTCCTATAATTCACCCCTCCACTTT. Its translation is CASSIRGASSYNSPLHF.